This entry lists 22 T cell receptor beta chains sequenced from one sample in a study of blood T cell repertoires in COVID-19. The data were produced by immunoSEQ multiplex PCR, yet TCRdb's version contains in-frame clones alone and is incomplete. The table has some 250,000 clones, 70% to 90% seen once. Specimen: peripheral blood. The receptors stem from a man aged 60 to 69 with acute or convalescent COVID-19.

The V and J genes are TRBV11-3 and TRBJ1-1; a weak D match, TRBD1 (5 bases). Trimming took 5 bases from V and 11 from J, leaving 18 bases between them. This CDR3 comprises 13 residues. The germline V gene encodes CDR1 SGHNT and CDR2 YENEEA. The CDR3 is CASSPGLPWQAFF. The CDR3 nucleotides are TGTGCCAGCAGCCCGGGACTTCCTTGGCAGGCTTTCTTT.

The chain joins TRBV11-3 to TRBJ2-2; TRBD2 aligns across 7 bases. The CDR3 extends over 17 amino acids. Looked up from germline, CDR1 is SGHNT and CDR2 is YENEEA. The ends lost 0 bases at V and 6 bases at J; junction bases unmatched: 10. CDR3 residues: CASSLEVRAGEAGELFF. The CDR3 nucleotides are TGTGCCAGCAGCTTAGAGGTTCGGGCGGGAGAGGCCGGGGAGCTGTTTTTT.

This clone was detected once. The chain employs TRBV29-1 and TRBJ1-2, with a possible D match to TRBD1 (6 bases). Trimming left V 2 bases short and J 4 bases short, with 17 bases between. This CDR3 region has 15 residues. CDR1 SQVTM and CDR2 ANQGSEA come from the germline V gene. CDR3: CSVEIYPDRTYGYTF. The CDR3 nucleotides read TGCAGCGTTGAAATTTATCCGGACAGAACCTATGGCTACACCTTC. Drawing the rest from reference TRBV29-1 and TRBJ1-2, the complete variable domain is SAVISQKPSRDICQRGTSLTIQCQVDSQVTMMFWYRQQPGQSLTLIATANQGSEATYESGFVIDKFPISRPNLTFSTLTVSNMSPEDSSIYLCSVEIYPDRTYGYTFGSGTRLTVV.

The chain uses TRBV27 and TRBJ1-2, with D hard to call. CDR3 length: 14 residues. V was shortened by 0 bases and J by 8 bases, with 13 bases between the two germline ends. From germline, CDR1 is MNHEY and CDR2 SMNVEV (reference sequence). CDR3 region: CASSLSRQTRGYTF. CDR3 coding DNA: TGTGCCAGCAGTTTATCGCGGCAGACCCGCGGCTACACCTTC.

CDR3 nucleotides: TGTGCCAGCAGCTTAGCAGGACAGGGGAGAAACACCATATATTTT. It is translated as CASSLAGQGRNTIYF. The chain is built from TRBV7-2 and TRBJ1-3, with 9 positions matching TRBD1. V lost 0 bases, J lost 5 bases, and 2 bases stayed unmatched. CDR1 is SGHTA, CDR2 FQGNSA, per germline. This CDR3 is built from 15 residues.

The chain uses TRBV6-2 or TRBV6-3 and TRBJ2-2; 8 positions agree with TRBD1. The CDR3 is made up of 16 amino acids. Trimming at V came to 5 bases and at J to 7 bases, leaving 12 bases not matched to a gene. CDR1 is MNHEY, CDR2 SVGEGT, per germline. The CDR3, as DNA: TGTGCCAGCAGTCCGGGACAGGTAACCCCCATCGGGGAGCTGTTTTTT. Protein sequence: CASSPGQVTPIGELFF.

The chain couples TRBV30 to TRBJ1-1, with D maybe TRBD1 (6 bases). Looked up from germline, CDR1 is GTSNPN and CDR2 is SVGIG (reference sequence). V was trimmed by 2 bases and J by 8 bases, leaving 18 bases between them. This CDR3 is built from 14 residues. CDR3 bases: TGTGCCTGGAGTACTTACAGGGTGAAACTGGAAGCTTTCTTT. Its translation is CAWSTYRVKLEAFF.

V usage is TRBV5-6 and J usage is TRBJ1-4; a weak D match, TRBD1 (6 bases). The CDR3 spans 16 residues. The V end lost 0 bases, the J end lost 7 bases, and 16 bases lay between the germline ends. Germline loops: CDR1 SGHDT, CDR2 YYEEEE. The CDR3 DNA reads TGTGCCAGCAGCTTGGGACCGGGACAACTTTCTGAAAAACTGTTTTTT. Translated, it gives CASSLGPGQLSEKLFF.

This rearrangement joins TRBV28 to TRBJ1-2; 8 bases match TRBD1. With 6 bases clipped from V and 4 bases from J, the junction kept 7 bases outside the gene matches. Germline CDR1 reads MDHEN; CDR2 reads SYDVKM. This CDR3 is built from 14 residues. In DNA form, the CDR3 reads TGTGCCAGCAGGCCGACAGGGGAGCTCTATGGCTACACCTTC. As protein: CASRPTGELYGYTF.

CDR3 bases: TGTGCCTGGAGGACAGGGGGCGGCACCGGGGAGCTGTTTTTT. This gives the protein CAWRTGGGTGELFF. This chain joins TRBV30 and TRBJ2-2; 10 nucleotides line up with TRBD1. Trimming took 3 bases from V and 4 from J; bases not matched to a gene: 2. CDR3 length: 14 residues. Looked up from germline, CDR1 is GTSNPN and CDR2 is SVGIG (reference sequence). The variable domain in full, with the rest retrieved from reference TRBV30 and TRBJ2-2, is SQTIHQWPATLVQPVGSPLSLECTVEGTSNPNLYWYRQAAGRGLQLLFYSVGIGQISSEVPQNLSASRPQDRQFILSSKKLLLSDSGFYLCAWRTGGGTGELFFGEGSRLTVL.

The chain uses TRBV19 and TRBJ1-2; D is uncertain. Deletions cut 6 bases from V and 6 bases from J, with 14 bases between. In germline, CDR1 is LNHDA, CDR2 SQIVND (reference sequence). The CDR3 is made up of 13 amino acids. CDR3 in DNA: TGTGCCAGTAGGAGGATAGATCTTCATGGCTACACCTTC. Its protein product is CASRRIDLHGYTF.

This chain uses TRBV5-5 with TRBJ1-2; 9 bases line up with TRBD1. The trim removed 4 bases at V and 8 bases at J, leaving 12 bases unmatched. Germline assignment: CDR1 SGHKS and CDR2 YYEKEE (reference sequence). This CDR3 comprises 15 residues. CDR3 nucleotide sequence: TGTGCCAGCAGCCCAGGACAGGGGAAGGACCTAGGCTACACCTTC. Translating gives CASSPGQGKDLGYTF.

The chain combines TRBV20-1 with TRBJ1-4; the D gene is possibly TRBD1 (5 bases). V was clipped by 3 bases and J by 3 bases, with 17 bases between them. CDR1 is DFQATT, CDR2 SNEGSKA, per germline (reference sequence). The CDR3 spans 16 residues. The CDR3 DNA is TGCAGTGCTAGTGGGTTTGGCGGGGGAGCTAATGAAAAACTGTTTTTT. This codes for CSASGFGGGANEKLFF.

The V gene is TRBV12-3 or TRBV12-4, the J gene TRBJ1-3, with unresolved D. The CDR3 length is 13 residues. The V gene lost 3 bases and the J gene lost 8 bases, with 11 bases spanning the gap. The CDR3 reads CASSFIHEDTIYF. The CDR3 nucleotides are TGTGCCAGCAGTTTTATCCACGAGGACACCATATATTTT.

The chain couples TRBV21-1 to TRBJ2-6; the table's D call, TRBD2, has no DNA check behind it. TRBV21-1 is a pseudogene segment. CDR3 size: 17 residues. The CDR3 sequence is CASSKAHREAGANVLTF. The CDR3 DNA is TGTGCCAGCAGCAAAGCCCACCGGGAGGCTGGGGCCAACGTCCTGACTTTC.

This chain links TRBV27 with TRBJ1-6; the D is unclear. The germline CDR1 and CDR2 sequences are MNHEY and SMNVEV (reference sequence). CDR3 length equals 15 residues. The V and J ends lost 6 bases and 0 bases respectively, with 9 bases between them. CDR3 residues: CASSPEGSYNSPLHF. CDR3 sequence (DNA): TGTGCCAGCAGCCCTGAGGGCTCCTATAATTCACCCCTCCACTTT.

V is TRBV3-1 (or the pseudogene TRBV3-2) and J is TRBJ2-1; no clear D. Per the germline V gene, CDR1 is LGHDT and CDR2 is YNNKEL (reference sequence). The V gene lost 6 bases and the J gene lost 0 bases, with 15 bases spanning the gap. The CDR3 consists of 16 residues. CDR3 in DNA: TGTGCCAGCAGTCTACTCCGGGTGACCTCCTACAATGAGCAGTTCTTC. Translation gives CASSLLRVTSYNEQFF.

The V and J genes are TRBV6-5 and TRBJ1-2; D ambiguous. The CDR3 totals 11 residues. Germline V lookup: CDR1 MNHEY, CDR2 SVGAGI. V gave up 5 bases and J gave up 1 base, with 2 bases separating them. This chain's CDR3 is CASSHNYGYTF. As DNA, the CDR3 is TGTGCCAGCAGTCATAACTATGGCTACACCTTC.

V is TRBV30 and J is TRBJ1-1, with D perhaps matching TRBD1 (6 bases). Between the trimmed V and J ends, which lost 4 bases and 0 bases, there was a span of 9 bases. CDR1 GTSNPN and CDR2 SVGIG come from the germline V gene (reference sequence). The CDR3 sequence is 13 residues long. CDR3 sequence reads: CAWNPGVNTEAFF. The CDR3 nucleotides read TGTGCCTGGAACCCAGGGGTGAACACTGAAGCTTTCTTT.

The genes are TRBV9 and TRBJ2-3; weak D call: TRBD2 (6 bases). Germline V CDR1 and CDR2: SGDLS, YYNGEE. V was clipped by 0 bases and J by 1 base, with 9 bases between them. The CDR3 runs 15 residues. CDR3 DNA: TGTGCCAGCAGCGTAGCTGGAGGGGGCACAGATACGCAGTATTTT. Its protein product is CASSVAGGGTDTQYF.

About this clone: Mismatch with germline at one junction end may stem from a read error. J is TRBJ2-1 and V is TRBV5-4, with TRBD2 matching over 9 bases. CDR1 and CDR2 (germline): SGHNT, YYREEE (reference sequence). This CDR3 has 16 amino acids. Here the CDR3 reads CASSLKGGRAYDEQFF. The DNA for the CDR3 is TGTGCCAGCAGCTTGAAGGGCGGGAGGGCCTACGATGAGCAGTTCTTC.

The chain carries TRBV10-3 and TRBJ1-2, with D possibly matching TRBD1 (5 bases). V gave up 0 bases and J gave up 2 bases, with 22 bases separating them. The CDR3 totals 19 residues. The germline CDR1 and CDR2 sequences are ENHRY and SYGVKD. CDR3 nucleotide sequence: TGTGCCATCAGTGAGTCGCCCGGGGGGGAGGGACCCACGAACTATGGCTACACCTTC. Translated: CAISESPGGEGPTNYGYTF.